These 15 T cell receptor beta chains were sequenced from one sample in a study of radiation and T cells in renal cell carcinoma. The time point here: baseline pretreatment blood. Treatment described: 15 Gy SBRT to primary tumor, nephrectomy 4 weeks later. Sequenced by immunoSEQ multiplex PCR; TCRdb stores in-frame clones only, minus some. This sample has approximately 100,000 clones; about 88% occur once, and the top ten carry approximately 8%. The specimen was blood, collected from a patient whose treatment included radiotherapy and nephrectomy. Every receptor here comes from a man aged 45-65 years with renal cell carcinoma.

The chain employs TRBV27 and TRBJ1-4; TRBD1 agrees at 7 bases. There are 18 residues in the CDR3. The V and J ends lost 1 base and 7 bases, in that order; junction bases with no gene match: 15. The germline gives CDR1 MNHEY, CDR2 SMNVEV (reference sequence). CDR3 residues: CASSLYGQPGGGGEKLFF. CDR3 in DNA: TGTGCCAGCAGTTTATACGGTCAGCCGGGAGGGGGCGGTGAAAAACTGTTTTTT.

The J gene is TRBJ2-7, the V gene TRBV7-8, with D possibly matching TRBD2 (5 bases). CDR1 is SGHVS, CDR2 FQNEAQ, per germline. The germline V and J ends were trimmed by 6 bases and 0 bases, with 15 bases remaining between them. The CDR3 spans 15 residues. The CDR3 reads CASREVGLGSYEQYF. The CDR3 coding sequence is TGTGCCAGCAGGGAGGTAGGGCTAGGCTCCTACGAGCAGTACTTC.

V gene TRBV30 combines with J gene TRBJ2-2; TRBD1 matches at 7 bases. In germline, CDR1 is GTSNPN, CDR2 SVGIG (reference sequence). The J segment lost 4 bases and the V segment lost 2 bases, leaving 4 bases of the junction unmatched. The CDR3 runs to 14 residues. CDR3 region: CAWSRDSVTGELFF. In DNA form, the CDR3 reads TGTGCCTGGAGTCGGGACAGCGTCACCGGGGAGCTGTTTTTT.

This chain links TRBV27 with TRBJ1-4; unclear D gene. Trimming shortened V by 3 bases and J by 2 bases, and 4 bases separated the two germline ends. Looked up from germline, CDR1 is MNHEY and CDR2 is SMNVEV (reference sequence). The CDR3 consists of 13 residues. The CDR3 DNA sequence: TGTGCCAGCAGTTTGTTGACTAATGAAAAACTGTTTTTT. It yields the protein CASSLLTNEKLFF. The full variable domain, in which reference TRBV27 and TRBJ1-4 provide the parts outside the CDR3, is EAQVTQNPRYLITVTGKKLTVTCSQNMNHEYMSWYRQDPGLGLRQIYYSMNVEVTDKGDVPEGYKVSRKEKRNFPLILESPSPNQTSLYFCASSLLTNEKLFFGSGTQLSVL.

V usage is TRBV7-5 and J usage is TRBJ2-7. TRBV7-5 is reported as a pseudogene. This CDR3 contains 12 residues. This chain's CDR3 is CARSFSAYEQYF. The CDR3 bases are TGTGCCAGAAGCTTTTCAGCATACGAGCAGTACTTC.

This clone was recorded once. The rearrangement joins TRBV19 to TRBJ2-3, with 9 bases identical to TRBD2. The trim removed 8 bases at V and 1 base at J, leaving 7 bases unmatched. The CDR3 runs to 15 residues. Germline V gene lookup returns CDR1 LNHDA and CDR2 SQIVND (reference sequence). CDR3 protein: CASDHSGGGTDTQYF. In DNA form, the CDR3 reads TGTGCCAGTGATCATAGCGGGGGAGGCACAGATACGCAGTATTTT.

This clone was observed once. This CDR3 reads CASSELQGVLNEQYF. CDR3 nucleotides: TGTGCCAGCAGTGAACTACAGGGGGTCCTGAACGAGCAGTACTTC. The chain has TRBV2 and TRBJ2-7; 8 bases line up with TRBD1. The germline V gene has CDR1 SNHLY and CDR2 FYNNEI. The CDR3 consists of 15 residues. V lost 2 bases to trimming and J lost 5 bases; unmatched junction nucleotides: 8.

CDR3: CASSQGPGEQYF. CDR3 coding DNA: TGTGCCAGTAGCCAGGGACCTGGGGAGCAGTACTTC. The rearrangement joins TRBV19 to TRBJ2-7; either TRBD1 or TRBD2 may fit D (5 bases each). Germline CDR1 and CDR2: LNHDA and SQIVND (reference sequence). V was clipped by 6 bases and J by 7 bases, with 13 bases between them. The CDR3 contains 12 residues. The full variable domain, its missing parts supplied by reference TRBV19 and TRBJ2-7, is DGGITQSPKYLFRKEGQNVTLSCEQNLNHDAMYWYRQDPGQGLRLIYYSQIVNDFQKGDIAEGYSVSREKKESFPLTVTSAQKNPTAFYLCASSQGPGEQYFGPGTRLTVT.

The chain is built from TRBV28 and TRBJ2-5; perhaps TRBD2 as D (5 bases). V was cut by 6 bases and J by 4 bases, with 15 bases left in between. The germline CDR1 and CDR2 sequences are MDHEN and SYDVKM. The CDR3 covers 14 residues. For the CDR3, the DNA is TGTGCCAGCAGCCGACCTAGCTACGCAGAGACCCAGTACTTC. It codes for CASSRPSYAETQYF.

The rearrangement joins TRBV5-4 to TRBJ1-1; perhaps TRBD1 as D (5 bases). Trimming took off 0 bases at V and 2 bases at J, with 11 bases between the two ends. The CDR3 spans 15 residues. Germline V gene lookup returns CDR1 SGHNT and CDR2 YYREEE (reference sequence). The CDR3 bases are TGTGCCAGCAGCTTGGGGGGCCTGGGTAACACTGAAGCTTTCTTT. It specifies CASSLGGLGNTEAFF.

The genes are TRBV10-3 and TRBJ2-3, with a possible D match to TRBD1 (5 bases). The CDR3 has 14 amino acids. From germline, CDR1 is ENHRY and CDR2 SYGVKD. V was pared by 3 bases and J by 6 bases, with 13 bases between. CDR3 sequence reads: CAISDSLGVDTQYF. In nucleotides, the CDR3 is TGTGCCATCAGTGACAGTCTAGGGGTGGATACGCAGTATTTT.

This chain uses TRBV6-6 with TRBJ1-2, with 7 bases fitting TRBD1. Germline lookup yields CDR1 MNHNY and CDR2 SVGAGI (reference sequence). This CDR3 is 11 amino acids long. Trimming at V came to 7 bases and at J to 5 bases, leaving 1 base not matched to a gene. CDR3 residues: CASKGQYGYTF. In DNA, the CDR3 is TGTGCCAGCAAGGGACAGTATGGCTACACCTTC.

In regard to this clone: At one of its ends the junction is not consistent with the germline gene, which may arise from a read error. The rearrangement uses TRBV7-9 and TRBJ2-1, with 8 bases aligning to TRBD2. In germline, CDR1 is SEHNR, CDR2 FQNEAQ (reference sequence). CDR3 length: 18 amino acids. In DNA, the CDR3 is TGTGCCAACAGCTCAACCGGGGGGGCGGACTTCGTCTACAATGAGCAGTTCTTC. Its translation: CANSSTGGADFVYNEQFF. The full variable domain, completed using reference TRBV7-9 and TRBJ2-1, is DTGVSQNPRHKITKRGQNVTFRCDPISEHNRLYWYRQTLGQGPEFLTYFQNEAQLEKSRLLSDRFSAERPKGSFSTLEIQRTEQGDSAMYLCANSSTGGADFVYNEQFFGPGTRLTVL.

V and J are TRBV9 and TRBJ2-4; tentatively, D is TRBD2 (6 bases). This CDR3 has 14 residues. V was cut by 4 bases and J by 6 bases, with 14 bases left in between. Germline-derived CDR1 and CDR2 are SGDLS and YYNGEE. The CDR3 spells CASSLGLTGNIQYF. The CDR3 bases are TGTGCCAGCAGCTTGGGACTGACGGGAAACATTCAGTACTTC.

The gene calls are TRBV11-2 and TRBJ2-1, with D unresolved. The germline V and J ends were trimmed by 1 base and 0 bases, with 7 bases remaining between them. Germline CDR1 is SGHAT and CDR2 is FQNNGV. The CDR3 contains 15 residues. Written as DNA, the CDR3 is TGTGCCAGCAGCTTAGGGGCTTTCTCCTACAATGAGCAGTTCTTC. The encoded protein is CASSLGAFSYNEQFF.